A selection of T cell receptor beta chains follows, all from one sample in a study of blood T cells in healthy people across ages. TCRdb called the 5' RACE reads again in MiXCR, with one record for every CDR3 protein. The repertoire holds 850,000 to 1,000,000 distinct CDR3 sequences, with about 48% as singletons. Sequenced: blood. Every receptor here comes from a man younger than 45 in good health. Both conserved end residues are part of each CDR3. The D gene is left open where the match is weak. Rows may omit the clone size; those that give it use once, few, many or a size class.

CDR3 length: 10
D gene: .
V gene: TRBV20-1
clone size: .
J gene: TRBJ2-7
CDR3 protein: CSAVGSLQYF
CDR3 DNA: TGCAGTGCCGTCGGTTCCTTACAGTACTTC

CDR3 length: 11
D gene: .
V gene: TRBV29-1
clone size: .
J gene: TRBJ1-4
CDR3 protein: CSVSSPEKLFF
CDR3 DNA: TGCAGCGTTAGTTCTCCGGAAAAACTGTTTTTT

CDR3 length: 12
D gene: .
V gene: TRBV7-9
clone size: many
J gene: TRBJ1-5
CDR3 protein: CASRSDNQPQHF
CDR3 DNA: TGTGCCAGCAGATCGGACAATCAGCCCCAGCATTTT

CDR3 length: 17
D gene: .
V gene: TRBV19
clone size: .
J gene: TRBJ2-1
CDR3 protein: CASSILSGATSYNEQFF
CDR3 DNA: TGTGCCAGTAGTATTCTCTCCGGGGCGACATCCTACAATGAGCAGTTCTTC

CDR3 length: 14
D gene: .
V gene: TRBV29-1
clone size: .
J gene: TRBJ2-5
CDR3 protein: CSLTEGGRQETQYF
CDR3 DNA: TGCAGCCTTACAGAGGGGGGGAGGCAAGAGACCCAGTACTTC

CDR3 length: 14
D gene: .
V gene: TRBV25-1
clone size: .
J gene: TRBJ2-5
CDR3 protein: CASSDQKLQETQYF
CDR3 DNA: TGTGCCAGTAGTGACCAAAAACTACAAGAGACCCAGTACTTC

CDR3 length: 15
D gene: TRBD1
V gene: TRBV11-2
clone size: .
J gene: TRBJ2-5
CDR3 protein: CAGSLDWTGQETQYF
CDR3 DNA: TGTGCCGGCAGCTTAGATTGGACAGGCCAAGAGACCCAGTACTTC

CDR3 length: 13
D gene: .
V gene: TRBV27
clone size: few
J gene: TRBJ1-5
CDR3 protein: CASSLGNNQPQHF
CDR3 DNA: TGTGCCAGCAGTTTGGGGAACAATCAGCCCCAGCATTTT

CDR3 length: 16
D gene: TRBD1
V gene: TRBV7-9
clone size: .
J gene: TRBJ2-3
CDR3 protein: CASSPRDRELTDTQYF
CDR3 DNA: TGTGCCAGCAGCCCGCGGGACAGGGAATTAACAGATACGCAGTATTTT

CDR3 length: 13
D gene: .
V gene: TRBV4-3
clone size: few
J gene: TRBJ2-5
CDR3 protein: CASLTGMQETQYF
CDR3 DNA: TGCGCCAGCCTCACAGGGATGCAAGAGACCCAGTACTTC

CDR3 length: 14
D gene: .
V gene: TRBV2
clone size: .
J gene: TRBJ2-1
CDR3 protein: CASTGLAQSNEQFF
CDR3 DNA: TGTGCCAGCACGGGTCTAGCCCAAAGCAATGAGCAGTTCTTC

CDR3 length: 15
D gene: TRBD2
V gene: TRBV4-1
clone size: .
J gene: TRBJ2-7
CDR3 protein: CASSRLSGGHYEQYF
CDR3 DNA: TGCGCCAGCAGCCGACTTAGCGGGGGGCACTACGAGCAGTACTTC

CDR3 length: 13
D gene: .
V gene: TRBV7-9
clone size: .
J gene: TRBJ2-1
CDR3 protein: CASSFGRDHEQFF
CDR3 DNA: TGTGCCAGCAGCTTCGGCAGGGACCATGAGCAGTTCTTC

CDR3 length: 14
D gene: TRBD1
V gene: TRBV27
clone size: .
J gene: TRBJ2-3
CDR3 protein: CAGSGQAGIDTQYF
CDR3 DNA: TGTGCCGGCAGTGGACAGGCTGGAATAGATACGCAGTATTTT

CDR3 length: 20
D gene: TRBD2
V gene: TRBV24-1
clone size: .
J gene: TRBJ2-3
CDR3 protein: CATSDPPGAGAPRGTDTQYF
CDR3 DNA: TGTGCCACCAGTGATCCTCCGGGAGCGGGGGCCCCCAGAGGCACAGATACGCAGTATTTT

CDR3 length: 13
D gene: .
V gene: TRBV12-3/TRBV12-4
clone size: few
J gene: TRBJ2-5
CDR3 protein: CASSFRAGDEQYF
CDR3 DNA: TGTGCCAGCAGTTTCCGAGCAGGCGATGAGCAGTACTTC

CDR3 length: 14
D gene: .
V gene: TRBV28
clone size: .
J gene: TRBJ1-1
CDR3 protein: CASRVPFTYSEAFF
CDR3 DNA: TGTGCCAGCAGAGTCCCATTTACATATTCTGAAGCTTTCTTT

CDR3 length: 13
D gene: .
V gene: TRBV3-1
clone size: few
J gene: TRBJ2-7
CDR3 protein: CASSQLMRGEQYF
CDR3 DNA: TGTGCCAGCAGCCAACTTATGCGTGGCGAGCAGTACTTC

CDR3 length: 15
D gene: TRBD1
V gene: TRBV7-9
clone size: .
J gene: TRBJ2-5
CDR3 protein: CASSLGQGQIETQYF
CDR3 DNA: TGTGCCAGCAGCCTAGGACAGGGTCAGATAGAGACCCAGTACTTC

CDR3 length: 15
D gene: .
V gene: TRBV9
clone size: few
J gene: TRBJ1-4
CDR3 protein: CASSAQGRTNEKLFF
CDR3 DNA: TGTGCCAGCAGCGCCCAGGGACGAACTAATGAAAAACTGTTTTTT

CDR3 length: 14
D gene: .
V gene: TRBV9
clone size: .
J gene: TRBJ2-7
CDR3 protein: CASSPRTDYYEQYF
CDR3 DNA: TGTGCCAGCAGCCCCAGGACAGATTACTACGAGCAGTACTTC

CDR3 length: 16
D gene: TRBD2
V gene: TRBV7-2
clone size: few
J gene: TRBJ2-4
CDR3 protein: CASSPPAPGGKNIQYF
CDR3 DNA: TGTGCCAGCAGCCCCCCGGCTCCGGGGGGCAAAAACATTCAGTACTTC

CDR3 length: 13
D gene: .
V gene: TRBV4-1
clone size: .
J gene: TRBJ1-4
CDR3 protein: CASSQGPVEKLFF
CDR3 DNA: TGCGCCAGCAGCCAAGGGCCGGTTGAAAAACTGTTTTTT

CDR3 length: 16
D gene: .
V gene: TRBV7-9
clone size: .
J gene: TRBJ2-7
CDR3 protein: CASSSDSLGPSYEQYF
CDR3 DNA: TGTGCCAGCAGCTCTGACTCCCTCGGGCCCTCGTACGAGCAGTACTTC

CDR3 length: 13
D gene: TRBD1
V gene: TRBV27
clone size: .
J gene: TRBJ2-7
CDR3 protein: CASHDRGTDEQYF
CDR3 DNA: TGTGCCAGCCATGACAGGGGGACGGACGAGCAGTACTTC